One and the same sample provided the 15 T cell receptor beta chains below, sequenced in a study of shared clonotypes between healthy human individuals. TCRdb's copy holds only in-frame clones and misses some; the assay was immunoSEQ multiplex PCR. The repertoire holds 2 million to 2.5 million clones, 92% seen once, with around 0.35% in the top ten. Sequencing used naive CD4+ T cells from PBMCs. Stated subset: CD45RA+ positively selected. The receptors were gathered from a young man in good health. Some clones in this sample may be carry-over from other donors' samples.

The gene calls are TRBV19 and TRBJ1-1; TRBD1 matches at 7 bases. The CDR3 runs to 16 residues. Per the germline V gene, CDR1 is LNHDA and CDR2 is SQIVND (reference sequence). Germline trimming cut 11 bases from V and 4 bases from J; bases unmatched to any gene: 19. CDR3 DNA sequence: TGTGCCCGAAAATACACAGGGGCGACACGGGGCACTGAAGCTTTCTTT. It yields the protein CARKYTGATRGTEAFF.

This rearrangement joins TRBV6-5 to TRBJ2-7; 8 nucleotides line up with TRBD1. J gave up 3 bases and V 6 bases, and 7 bases lay outside the gene matches. The CDR3 loop spans 14 amino acids. The germline CDR1 and CDR2 sequences are MNHEY and SVGAGI. CDR3: CASSRTDRDYEQYF. DNA for the CDR3: TGTGCCAGCAGCCGCACGGACAGGGACTACGAGCAGTACTTC.

V usage is TRBV18 and J usage is TRBJ2-1, with 11 nucleotides matching TRBD2. V dropped 4 bases and J dropped 6; count of bases not matched to a gene: 8. Per the germline V gene, CDR1 is KGHSH and CDR2 is LQKENI. The CDR3 totals 16 residues. The CDR3 loop reads CASSLPGTSGRNEQFF. The CDR3 coding sequence is TGTGCCAGCTCACTCCCCGGGACTAGCGGTCGCAATGAGCAGTTCTTC.

The chain links TRBV6-1 to TRBJ2-3, with D tentatively TRBD1 (5 bases). V was pared by 7 bases and J by 2 bases, with 16 bases between. The germline gives CDR1 MNHNS, CDR2 SASEGT. The CDR3 consists of 15 residues. In DNA form, the CDR3 reads TGTGCCAGCAAGGGATGGGGCCAGTCCACAGATACGCAGTATTTT. Amino acid sequence: CASKGWGQSTDTQYF.

This clone was seen just once. This chain links TRBV5-1 with TRBJ2-7, with D possibly TRBD1 on 6 matching bases. Trimming took off 4 bases at V and 7 bases at J, with 21 bases between the two ends. The CDR3 is made up of 15 amino acids. CDR1 and CDR2 (germline): SGHRS, YFSETQ. The DNA for the CDR3 is TGCGCCAGCAGCCCCGTGACAGGTTCCGCAACAGAGCAGTACTTC. Encoded protein: CASSPVTGSATEQYF.

The V and J genes are TRBV30 and TRBJ2-7; TRBD2 matches 7 bases. The germline gives CDR1 GTSNPN, CDR2 SVGIG (reference sequence). This CDR3 region has 14 residues. Trimming at V came to 4 bases and at J to 2 bases, leaving 8 bases not matched to a gene. As DNA, the CDR3 is TGTGCCTGGACCGAGAGCGGGGTTACCTACGAGCAGTACTTC. Its translation: CAWTESGVTYEQYF.

The V call is TRBV25-1, the J call TRBJ2-5; 8 bases line up with TRBD1. The CDR3 has 16 residues. Germline V gene data show CDR1 as MGHDK and CDR2 as SYGVNS. V was clipped by 4 bases and J by 3 bases; unmatched bases: 10. DNA for the CDR3: TGTGCCAGCAGTGGGAACCCCGGGACAGGAGAAGAGACCCAGTACTTC. Translating gives CASSGNPGTGEETQYF. The full variable domain, with the rest looked up from reference TRBV25-1 and TRBJ2-5, is EADIYQTPRYLVIGTGKKITLECSQTMGHDKMYWYQQDPGMELHLIHYSYGVNSTEKGDLSSESTVSRIRTEHFPLTLESARPSHTSQYLCASSGNPGTGEETQYFGPGTRLLVL.

The rearrangement joins TRBV2 to TRBJ1-2, with D unresolved. V lost 7 bases and J 8 bases, leaving 11 bases between the germline ends. Germline-derived CDR1 and CDR2 are SNHLY and FYNNEI. This CDR3 contains 11 residues. CDR3 nucleotide sequence: TGTGCCAGCAATATCGGAGGGGGCTACACCTTC. It is translated as CASNIGGGYTF. Filled out from reference TRBV2 and TRBJ1-2, the complete variable domain reads EPEVTQTPSHQVTQMGQEVILRCVPISNHLYFYWYRQILGQKVEFLVSFYNNEISEKSEIFDDQFSVERPDGSNFTLKIRSTKLEDSAMYFCASNIGGGYTFGSGTRLTVV.

The chain is built from TRBV10-3 and TRBJ2-7, with 9 bases fitting TRBD1. Germline V lookup: CDR1 ENHRY, CDR2 SYGVKD. This CDR3 has 17 amino acids. V lost 2 bases and J lost 1; bases outside the gene matches: 9. The DNA for the CDR3 is TGTGCCATCAGTGAGACCCCCGGGACAGGGCTGTCCTACGAGCAGTACTTC. Translated, it gives CAISETPGTGLSYEQYF.

The CDR3 loop is CASSGTGSTDTQYF. The CDR3 nucleotides are TGCGCCAGCAGCGGAACAGGGAGCACAGATACGCAGTATTTT. The chain couples TRBV5-1 to TRBJ2-3, with a tentative D call TRBD1 (6 bases). The CDR3 totals 14 residues. Germline CDR1 is SGHRS and CDR2 is YFSETQ. V was pared by 4 bases and J by 0 bases, with 9 bases between.

The chain links TRBV27 to TRBJ2-3, with D hard to call. Germline V gene lookup returns CDR1 MNHEY and CDR2 SMNVEV (reference sequence). Trimming took off 5 bases at V and 1 base at J, with 10 bases between the two ends. The CDR3 consists of 14 residues. The CDR3 DNA is TGTGCCAGCAGTCCCCGGGCCGGCACAGATACGCAGTATTTT. Its translation is CASSPRAGTDTQYF.

About this clone: This specimen includes other DNA sequences encoding the same CDR3. The chain recombines TRBV7-2 with TRBJ1-2; D call uncertain. V lost 2 bases, J lost 5 bases, and 9 bases lay in between. The V gene's germline CDR1 is SGHTA and CDR2 FQGNSA. The CDR3 contains 13 residues. Written as DNA, the CDR3 is TGTGCCAGCAGCTTAAGGGAGGGATATGGCTACACCTTC. This gives the protein CASSLREGYGYTF. The full variable domain, with the rest looked up from reference TRBV7-2 and TRBJ1-2, is GAGVSQSPSNKVTEKGKDVELRCDPISGHTALYWYRQSLGQGLEFLIYFQGNSAPDKSGLPSDRFSAERTGGSVSTLTIQRTQQEDSAVYLCASSLREGYGYTFGSGTRLTVV.

This clone was observed a few times. Other DNA sequences of this sample code for an identical CDR3. V and J are TRBV5-4 and TRBJ2-7; D call uncertain. Germline lookup yields CDR1 SGHNT and CDR2 YYREEE (reference sequence). The ends were cut back, 0 bases at V and 1 base at J, with 5 bases in the middle. CDR3 length equals 13 residues. CDR3 sequence reads: CASSLGQSYEQYF. For the CDR3, the DNA is TGTGCCAGCAGCTTGGGCCAGTCCTACGAGCAGTACTTC.

This chain links TRBV9 with TRBJ2-5; D ambiguous. Germline V gene lookup returns CDR1 SGDLS and CDR2 YYNGEE. The CDR3 is 14 residues long. Deletions cut 4 bases from V and 2 bases from J, with 12 bases between. The CDR3 loop reads CASSLSHSQETQYF. CDR3 nucleotide sequence: TGTGCCAGCAGCCTTAGCCACAGTCAAGAGACCCAGTACTTC. The full variable domain, completed using reference TRBV9 and TRBJ2-5, is DSGVTQTPKHLITATGQRVTLRCSPRSGDLSVYWYQQSLDQGLQFLIQYYNGEERAKGNILERFSAQQFPDLHSELNLSSLELGDSALYFCASSLSHSQETQYFGPGTRLLVL.

This chain uses TRBV18 with TRBJ1-2; D might be TRBD1 (5 bases). CDR1 is KGHSH and CDR2 is LQKENI in the germline V gene. V lost 3 bases and J lost 4, with 9 bases in between. The CDR3 loop spans 13 amino acids. Here the CDR3 reads CASSPPDSYGYTF. CDR3 coding DNA: TGTGCCAGCTCACCCCCCGACAGCTATGGCTACACCTTC.